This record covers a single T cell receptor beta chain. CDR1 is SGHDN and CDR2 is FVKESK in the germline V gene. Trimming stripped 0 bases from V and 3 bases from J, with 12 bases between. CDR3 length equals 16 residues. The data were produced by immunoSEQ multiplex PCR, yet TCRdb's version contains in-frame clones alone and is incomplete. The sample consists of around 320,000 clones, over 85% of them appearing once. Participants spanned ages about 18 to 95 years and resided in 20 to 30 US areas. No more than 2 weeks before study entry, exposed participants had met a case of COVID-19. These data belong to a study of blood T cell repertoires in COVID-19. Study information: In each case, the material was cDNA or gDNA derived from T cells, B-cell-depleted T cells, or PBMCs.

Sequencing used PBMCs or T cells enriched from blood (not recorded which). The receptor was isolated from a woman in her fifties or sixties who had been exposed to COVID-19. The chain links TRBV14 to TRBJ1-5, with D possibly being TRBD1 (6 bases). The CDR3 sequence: CASSQEEGTNNQPQHF. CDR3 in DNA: TGTGCCAGCAGCCAAGAAGAGGGGACAAACAATCAGCCCCAGCATTTT.